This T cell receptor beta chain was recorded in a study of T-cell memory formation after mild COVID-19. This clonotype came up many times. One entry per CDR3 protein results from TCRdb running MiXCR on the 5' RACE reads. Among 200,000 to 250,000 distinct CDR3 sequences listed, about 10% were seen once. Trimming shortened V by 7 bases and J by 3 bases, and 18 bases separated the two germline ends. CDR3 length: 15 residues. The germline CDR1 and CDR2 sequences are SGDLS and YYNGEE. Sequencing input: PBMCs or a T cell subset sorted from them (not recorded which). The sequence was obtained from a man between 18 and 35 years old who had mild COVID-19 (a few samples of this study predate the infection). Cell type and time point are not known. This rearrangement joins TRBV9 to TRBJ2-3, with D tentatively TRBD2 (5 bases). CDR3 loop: CASSSSGSATDTQYF. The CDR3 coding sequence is TGTGCCAGCTCCTCCTCGGGTAGCGCGACAGATACGCAGTATTTT.